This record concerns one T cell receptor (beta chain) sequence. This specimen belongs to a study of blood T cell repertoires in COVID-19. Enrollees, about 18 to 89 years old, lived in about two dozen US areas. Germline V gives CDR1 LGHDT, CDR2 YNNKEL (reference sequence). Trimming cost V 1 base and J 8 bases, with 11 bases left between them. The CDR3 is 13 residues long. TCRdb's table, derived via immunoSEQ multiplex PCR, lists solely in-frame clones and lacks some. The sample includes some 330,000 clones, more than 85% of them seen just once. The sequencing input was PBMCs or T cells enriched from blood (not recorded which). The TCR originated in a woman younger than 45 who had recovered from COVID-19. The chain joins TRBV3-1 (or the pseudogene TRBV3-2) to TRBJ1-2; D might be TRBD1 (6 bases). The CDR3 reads CASSQVARGGYTF. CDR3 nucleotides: TGTGCCAGCAGCCAAGTGGCCAGGGGCGGCTACACCTTC.